Shown below are 15 T cell receptor beta chains from a single sample sequenced in a study of CD8 T cells in ankylosing spondylitis. TCRdb re-called the 5' RACE reads through MiXCR, storing one row per CDR3 protein. The repertoire holds 150,000 or so distinct CDR3 sequences, with around a third as singletons. The sequenced sample was synovial fluid, either unsorted or a sorted T cell fraction (not recorded which). These receptors were obtained from a male donor with ankylosing spondylitis.

This clonotype turned up a few times. The chain is built from TRBV20-1 and TRBJ1-4, with D unclear. The CDR3 runs to 13 residues. V shed 5 bases and J shed 4 bases, with 11 bases lying between them. CDR1 is DFQATT and CDR2 is SNEGSKA in the germline V gene (reference sequence). The CDR3 region has the DNA TGCAGTGCTCCCTCGGCCTATAATGAAAAACTGTTTTTT. Its protein is CSAPSAYNEKLFF.

The rearrangement uses TRBV2 and TRBJ2-2; no firm D call. The V gene lost 6 bases and the J gene lost 3 bases, with 8 bases spanning the gap. CDR1 and CDR2 from the germline V gene are SNHLY and FYNNEI. This CDR3 is built from 13 residues. In nucleotides, the CDR3 is TGTGCCAGCAGGTCCCCCCACACCGGGGAGCTGTTTTTT. Translation: CASRSPHTGELFF.

J is TRBJ2-2 and V is TRBV5-1; the D is unclear. CDR3 length: 16 residues. V lost 0 bases to trimming and J lost 1 base, with 10 bases between them. The germline V gene has CDR1 SGHRS and CDR2 YFSETQ. The CDR3 loop is CASSLAPLMNTGELFF. The CDR3 region has the DNA TGCGCCAGCAGCTTGGCCCCCCTGATGAACACCGGGGAGCTGTTTTTT.

V and J are TRBV24-1 and TRBJ2-3; D is perhaps TRBD2 (6 bases). The CDR3 is 14 amino acids. V lost 9 bases and J 1 base, leaving 13 bases between the germline ends. CDR1 and CDR2 from the germline V gene are KGHDR and SFDVKD. The chain's CDR3 is CATQTPGGTDTQYF. CDR3 sequence (DNA): TGTGCCACCCAGACTCCGGGAGGCACAGATACGCAGTATTTT.

This clonotype has more than one count but fewer than ten. The genes are TRBV7-9 and TRBJ2-2, with unresolved D. The CDR3 has 15 residues. Trimming removed 5 bases at V and 3 bases at J, with 13 bases between. The germline CDR1 and CDR2 sequences are SEHNR and FQNEAQ (reference sequence). In nucleotides, the CDR3 is TGTGCCAGCAGCCCGCGAGGCGGATACACCGGGGAGCTGTTTTTT. It codes for CASSPRGGYTGELFF.

This clonotype was counted at least ten times. J is TRBJ2-1 and V is TRBV20-1, with D possibly being TRBD2 (7 bases). V shed 0 bases and J shed 2 bases, with 11 bases lying between them. The length of the CDR3 is 15 residues. Germline assignment: CDR1 DFQATT and CDR2 SNEGSKA (reference sequence). CDR3 coding DNA: TGCAGTGCTAGAGATAGGGGGAGGGCCTACAATGAGCAGTTCTTC. Protein sequence: CSARDRGRAYNEQFF.

The genes are TRBV5-1 and TRBJ1-1; 7 bases are shared with TRBD1. The CDR3 spans 14 residues. Trimming at V came to 0 bases and at J to 8 bases, leaving 7 bases not matched to a gene. Germline V gene lookup returns CDR1 SGHRS and CDR2 YFSETQ. The CDR3 loop reads CASSLVVGGVEAFF. The CDR3 region has the DNA TGCGCCAGCAGCTTGGTCGTAGGGGGCGTCGAAGCTTTCTTT. Complete variable domain (other parts from reference TRBV5-1 and TRBJ1-1): KAGVTQTPRYLIKTRGQQVTLSCSPISGHRSVSWYQQTPGQGLQFLFEYFSETQRNKGNFPGRFSGRQFSNSRSEMNVSTLELGDSALYLCASSLVVGGVEAFFGQGTRLTVV.

This clonotype turned up a few times. The CDR3 spells CASKNPGQLNTEAFF. The DNA for the CDR3 is TGTGCCAGCAAGAACCCGGGACAACTGAACACTGAAGCTTTCTTT. The rearrangement uses TRBV28 and TRBJ1-1; D is possibly TRBD1 (6 bases). This CDR3 comprises 15 residues. V dropped 7 bases and J dropped 0 bases, with 15 bases sitting between them. Germline V lookup: CDR1 MDHEN, CDR2 SYDVKM.

The chain has TRBV7-3 and TRBJ1-1, with D perhaps matching TRBD1 (5 bases). The CDR3 sequence is 13 residues long. V was shortened by 4 bases and J by 2 bases, with 8 bases between the two germline ends. Germline V gives CDR1 SGHTA, CDR2 FQGTGA. CDR3 sequence reads: CASSSGYNTEAFF. The DNA for the CDR3 is TGTGCCAGCAGCTCAGGGTACAACACTGAAGCTTTCTTT.

This clonotype has a handful of counts. The CDR3 DNA reads TGCAGTGCCGCGGCAGATACGCAGTATTTT. Translation gives CSAAADTQYF. The V gene is TRBV20-1, the J gene TRBJ2-3; D is unresolved. The V and J ends lost 6 bases and 4 bases respectively, with 5 bases between them. The CDR3 runs 10 residues. Looked up from germline, CDR1 is DFQATT and CDR2 is SNEGSKA (reference sequence).

This chain uses TRBV12-3 or TRBV12-4 with TRBJ1-1; no reliable D call. The CDR3 is 14 residues long. The germline V and J ends were trimmed by 5 bases and 2 bases, with 12 bases remaining between them. The CDR3 protein is CASSPQTANTEAFF. The CDR3, as DNA: TGTGCCAGCAGTCCGCAGACGGCAAACACTGAAGCTTTCTTT.

This chain links TRBV28 with TRBJ2-5; D is perhaps TRBD2 (6 bases). Germline V gene lookup returns CDR1 MDHEN and CDR2 SYDVKM. V dropped 5 bases and J dropped 4 bases, with 14 bases sitting between them. This CDR3 spans 14 amino acids. CDR3 coding DNA: TGTGCCAGCAGTCCGATCGGGAGTTCAGAGACCCAGTACTTC. Protein product: CASSPIGSSETQYF.

The chain combines TRBV2 with TRBJ1-5, with D unclear. CDR1 SNHLY and CDR2 FYNNEI come from the germline V gene. V lost 8 bases, J lost 4 bases, and 18 bases lay in between. CDR3 length equals 15 residues. The CDR3 DNA reads TGTGCCAGCGGACCTAGTGCTGGAAGTAATCAGCCCCAGCATTTT. Protein product: CASGPSAGSNQPQHF.

The V gene is TRBV27, the J gene TRBJ1-4, with D possibly being TRBD1 (5 bases). Germline V lookup: CDR1 MNHEY, CDR2 SMNVEV (reference sequence). Trimming shortened V by 4 bases and J by 6 bases, and 18 bases separated the two germline ends. CDR3 length: 16 residues. Here the CDR3 DNA reads TGTGCCAGCAGTTCCCCCCGGCACGGGGGGTATGAAAAACTGTTTTTT. It codes for CASSSPRHGGYEKLFF. Looking up the rest from reference TRBV27 and TRBJ1-4 gives the full variable domain: EAQVTQNPRYLITVTGKKLTVTCSQNMNHEYMSWYRQDPGLGLRQIYYSMNVEVTDKGDVPEGYKVSRKEKRNFPLILESPSPNQTSLYFCASSSPRHGGYEKLFFGSGTQLSVL.

This clonotype was seen only a few times. This chain uses TRBV25-1 with TRBJ1-5; D is unresolved. Trimming removed 2 bases from V and 6 bases from J, with 8 bases in between. The V gene's germline CDR1 is MGHDK and CDR2 SYGVNS. The CDR3 is made up of 13 amino acids. The CDR3 spells CASSETGLQPQHF. CDR3 sequence (DNA): TGTGCCAGCAGTGAAACCGGGCTTCAGCCCCAGCATTTT.